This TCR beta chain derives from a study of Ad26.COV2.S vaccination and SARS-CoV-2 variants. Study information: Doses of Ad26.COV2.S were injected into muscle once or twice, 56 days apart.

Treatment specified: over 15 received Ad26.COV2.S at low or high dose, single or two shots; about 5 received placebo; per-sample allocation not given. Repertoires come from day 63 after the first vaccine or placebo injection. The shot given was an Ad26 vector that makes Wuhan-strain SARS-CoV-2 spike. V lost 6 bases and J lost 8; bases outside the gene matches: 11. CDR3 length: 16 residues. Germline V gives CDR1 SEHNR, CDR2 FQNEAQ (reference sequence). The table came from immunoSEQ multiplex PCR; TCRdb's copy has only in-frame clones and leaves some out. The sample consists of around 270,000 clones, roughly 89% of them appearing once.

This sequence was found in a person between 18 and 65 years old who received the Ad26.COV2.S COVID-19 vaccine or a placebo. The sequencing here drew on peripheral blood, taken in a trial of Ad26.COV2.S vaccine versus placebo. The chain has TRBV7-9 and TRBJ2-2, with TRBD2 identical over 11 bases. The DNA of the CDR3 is TGTGCCAGCAGACGATCCGGGACTAGCGGAGGGGGGGAGCTGTTTTTT. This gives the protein CASRRSGTSGGGELFF.